The 24 T cell receptor beta chains in this list originate from one sample, sequenced in a study of cytomegalovirus exposure and HLA in healthy donors. Primers included in the PCR were 60 Vbeta and 13 Jbeta primers. Libraries were prepared by immunoSEQ multiplex PCR; TCRdb keeps only in-frame clonotypes and omits some of them. The table lists roughly 130,000 clones, less than 85% of them singletons. Sequencing was done on a sample of PBMCs. Receptor source: a male donor in good health and CMV-seronegative.

The CDR3 DNA follows: TGTGCCAGCAGCTTAGGCGGGGGGCACAACAATGAGCAGTTCTTC. Translation gives CASSLGGGHNNEQFF. The chain has TRBV7-3 and TRBJ2-1; 8 bases are a match to TRBD2. Germline CDR1 is SGHTA and CDR2 is FQGTGA. V lost 2 bases to trimming and J lost 5 bases; unmatched junction nucleotides: 5. The CDR3 covers 15 residues.

The chain has TRBV7-6 and TRBJ2-3; 7 bases line up with TRBD1. V gave up 3 bases and J gave up 0 bases; unmatched junction bases: 3. The CDR3 has 15 amino acids. Germline CDR1 reads SGHVS; CDR2 reads FNYEAQ. DNA of the CDR3: TGTGCCAGCAGCTTTACAGGGGCCAGCACAGATACGCAGTATTTT. Translating it yields CASSFTGASTDTQYF.

CDR3 coding DNA: TGTGCCAGTAGTCCCCAGGGGAGAACAGATACGCAGTATTTT. Protein sequence: CASSPQGRTDTQYF. The chain carries TRBV19 and TRBJ2-3; D possibly corresponds to TRBD1 (6 bases). CDR3 length: 14 residues. Germline CDR1 is LNHDA and CDR2 is SQIVND (reference sequence). V lost 5 bases and J 3 bases, leaving 12 bases between the germline ends.

The rearrangement links TRBV6-1 to TRBJ1-2; weak D call: TRBD1 (5 bases). V was trimmed by 1 base and J by 5 bases, leaving 17 bases between them. The CDR3 runs to 16 residues. Germline V gene data show CDR1 as MNHNS and CDR2 as SASEGT. The CDR3, as DNA: TGTGCCAGCAGTGAAGGGGGACTGCCTTCCGGGTATGGCTACACCTTC. This sequence encodes CASSEGGLPSGYGYTF.

The V and J genes are TRBV2 and TRBJ1-5; 8 positions agree with TRBD1. The CDR3 sequence is 14 residues long. The germline gives CDR1 SNHLY, CDR2 FYNNEI. J lost 5 bases, V lost 4 bases, and 4 bases had no gene match. The CDR3 bases are TGTGCCAGCAGTGGAGGACAGGGAGATCAGCCCCAGCATTTT. It codes for CASSGGQGDQPQHF. The full variable domain, with the rest looked up from reference TRBV2 and TRBJ1-5, is EPEVTQTPSHQVTQMGQEVILRCVPISNHLYFYWYRQILGQKVEFLVSFYNNEISEKSEIFDDQFSVERPDGSNFTLKIRSTKLEDSAMYFCASSGGQGDQPQHFGDGTRLSIL.

The J gene is TRBJ2-1, the V gene TRBV2; 8 bases are shared with TRBD1. Germline assignment: CDR1 SNHLY and CDR2 FYNNEI. Trimming cost V 7 bases and J 4 bases; bases outside gene matches: 9. The CDR3 is 15 amino acids. CDR3 DNA sequence: TGTGCCAGCACCGGAGACAGGGGCGCATACAATGAGCAGTTCTTC. Translating gives CASTGDRGAYNEQFF.

The CDR3 is CASRDRGAHEQYF. The CDR3 coding sequence is TGTGCCAGCAGGGACAGGGGGGCCCACGAGCAGTACTTC. J is TRBJ2-7 and V is TRBV7-9, with TRBD1 identical over 10 bases. Germline V gene data show CDR1 as SEHNR and CDR2 as FQNEAQ (reference sequence). The V and J ends lost 6 bases and 5 bases, in that order; junction bases with no gene match: 4. This CDR3 has 13 residues.

This rearrangement joins TRBV15 to TRBJ1-3, with D hard to call. The V and J ends lost 0 bases and 3 bases respectively, with 9 bases between them. CDR3 length: 15 residues. The germline V gene has CDR1 LNHNV and CDR2 YYDKDF (reference sequence). The CDR3 region has the DNA TGTGCCACCAGCAGAGATGGGAGACTTGGAAACACCATATATTTT. Protein sequence: CATSRDGRLGNTIYF.

The CDR3 DNA reads TGTGCCTGTCGACAGGGGGGTTTCTACGAGCAGTACTTC. It yields the protein CACRQGGFYEQYF. The chain links TRBV30 to TRBJ2-7; 9 nucleotides match TRBD1. The CDR3 covers 13 residues. Trimming at V came to 6 bases and at J to 3 bases, leaving 6 bases not matched to a gene. CDR1 and CDR2 (germline): GTSNPN, SVGIG (reference sequence).

The rearrangement uses TRBV5-4 and TRBJ2-7, with D maybe TRBD1 (6 bases). V was cut by 2 bases and J by 4 bases, with 16 bases left in between. Germline V gene sequence: CDR1 SGHNT, CDR2 YYREEE (reference sequence). The CDR3 is 15 residues long. CDR3 residues: CASSFSARGSYEQYF. The DNA for the CDR3 is TGTGCCAGCAGCTTTTCTGCCAGGGGTTCGTACGAGCAGTACTTC. The whole variable domain, filled in from reference TRBV5-4 and TRBJ2-7, reads ETGVTQSPTHLIKTRGQQVTLRCSSQSGHNTVSWYQQALGQGPQFIFQYYREEENGRGNFPPRFSGLQFPNYSSELNVNALELDDSALYLCASSFSARGSYEQYFGPGTRLTVT.

J is TRBJ2-1 and V is TRBV4-1; 8 bases map to TRBD1. This CDR3 has 15 amino acids. The V gene end was trimmed by 6 bases and the J gene end by 4 bases; junction bases not matched to a gene: 8. Germline lookup yields CDR1 MGHRA and CDR2 YSYEKL. The CDR3: CASRPDRGSYNEQFF. CDR3 nucleotides: TGCGCCAGCAGACCCGACAGGGGTTCGTACAATGAGCAGTTCTTC.

The sample holds a few counts of this clone. Germline and junction disagree at one end, which may indicate a read error. V and J are TRBV7-9 and TRBJ2-6; possibly TRBD1 for D (5 bases). The CDR3 consists of 15 residues. The germline V gene encodes CDR1 SEHNR and CDR2 FQNEAQ (reference sequence). CDR3 protein: CASSLAGSGANGLTF. CDR3 nucleotides: TGTGCCAGCAGCTTAGCGGGTTCTGGGGCCAACGGCCTGACTTTC.

The genes are TRBV19 and TRBJ1-5; 7 positions match TRBD1. J gave up 3 bases and V 5 bases, and 13 bases lay outside the gene matches. Germline V gene sequence: CDR1 LNHDA, CDR2 SQIVND (reference sequence). CDR3 length: 17 residues. The CDR3 DNA reads as TGTGCCAGTAGTTCACGACAGGGCTTGGGGCACAATCAGCCCCAGCATTTT. This gives the protein CASSSRQGLGHNQPQHF.

V and J are TRBV19 and TRBJ1-2; D unresolved. Per the germline V gene, CDR1 is LNHDA and CDR2 is SQIVND (reference sequence). The length of the CDR3 is 12 residues. Trimming removed 5 bases at V and 2 bases at J, with 6 bases between. The CDR3: CASSRVNYGYTF. The CDR3 region has the DNA TGTGCCAGTAGTCGGGTCAACTATGGCTACACCTTC.

The chain has TRBV29-1 and TRBJ2-1; maybe TRBD1 (7 bases). The CDR3 sequence is 11 residues long. V was shortened by 8 bases and J by 15 bases, with 20 bases between the two germline ends. Germline CDR1 SQVTM, CDR2 ANQGSEA. The CDR3 region has the DNA TGCAGCTCTGGGCAGGGGGGTGGGCGGTTCTTC. It translates to CSSGQGGGRFF.

This sequence joins TRBV2 and TRBJ2-1; TRBD2 matches 8 bases. J lost 3 bases, V lost 6 bases, and 7 bases had no gene match. The CDR3 sequence is 15 residues long. From germline, CDR1 is SNHLY and CDR2 FYNNEI. The chain's CDR3 is CASSGSGGLYNEQFF. The DNA of the CDR3 is TGTGCCAGCAGCGGTTCGGGGGGGCTCTACAATGAGCAGTTCTTC.

The rearrangement uses TRBV9 and TRBJ1-6; D is uncertain. V was pared by 0 bases and J by 5 bases, with 15 bases between. Germline CDR1 SGDLS, CDR2 YYNGEE. CDR3 length: 17 amino acids. CDR3 amino acids: CASSVGMKADNNSPLHF. In DNA form, the CDR3 reads TGTGCCAGCAGCGTAGGGATGAAGGCGGATAATAATTCACCCCTCCACTTT.

The chain recombines TRBV5-1 with TRBJ1-2; TRBD1 matches 9 bases. Germline V gene sequence: CDR1 SGHRS, CDR2 YFSETQ. CDR3 length equals 14 residues. The J segment lost 6 bases and the V segment lost 0 bases, leaving 3 bases of the junction unmatched. CDR3 bases: TGCGCCAGCAGCTTGGGTCGGACAGGGGATGGCTACACCTTC. Translated, it gives CASSLGRTGDGYTF.

The chain is built from TRBV15 and TRBJ1-3; D is perhaps TRBD1 (6 bases). Trimming shortened V by 4 bases and J by 0 bases, and 10 bases separated the two germline ends. The CDR3 is 15 residues long. Germline V lookup: CDR1 LNHNV, CDR2 YYDKDF (reference sequence). CDR3 sequence: CATSTGHLSGNTIYF. The CDR3 DNA reads TGTGCCACCAGCACGGGACATCTCTCTGGAAACACCATATATTTT.

The chain is built from TRBV28 and TRBJ2-4; 7 bases fit TRBD1. The J segment lost 8 bases and the V segment lost 5 bases, leaving 15 bases of the junction unmatched. The CDR3 runs 16 residues. Germline CDR1 is MDHEN and CDR2 is SYDVKM. The CDR3 region has the DNA TGTGCCAGCAGTCACATAACGACAGGGCCCGGACACATTCAGTACTTC. It is translated as CASSHITTGPGHIQYF.

A single count supports this clone. The junction does not match germline at one end; this may be a read error. The gene calls are TRBV5-1 and TRBJ2-6; tentatively, D is TRBD1 (5 bases). The length of the CDR3 is 14 residues. Germline V gives CDR1 SGHRS, CDR2 YFSETQ. CDR3 region: CASSEASGANGLTF. The CDR3, as DNA: TGCGCCAGCAGCGAGGCGTCTGGGGCCAACGGCCTGACTTTC. The complete variable domain, with remaining parts taken from reference TRBV5-1 and TRBJ2-6, reads KAGVTQTPRYLIKTRGQQVTLSCSPISGHRSVSWYQQTPGQGLQFLFEYFSETQRNKGNFPGRFSGRQFSNSRSEMNVSTLELGDSALYLCASSEASGANGLTFGAGSRLTVL.

The gene calls are TRBV27 and TRBJ2-3, with D unresolved. Germline V gives CDR1 MNHEY, CDR2 SMNVEV (reference sequence). The CDR3 runs 13 residues. V was pared by 1 base and J by 4 bases, with 6 bases between. CDR3 sequence reads: CASSLYRADTQYF. The CDR3 coding sequence is TGTGCCAGCAGTTTATATCGGGCAGATACGCAGTATTTT.

The chain couples TRBV7-9 to TRBJ1-2; 9 nucleotides line up with TRBD1. The CDR3 extends over 14 amino acids. Looked up from germline, CDR1 is SEHNR and CDR2 is FQNEAQ (reference sequence). V trimming: 5 bases; J trimming: 7 bases; junction bases outside the gene matches: 8. The CDR3 here is CASSPGQGGFGYTF. CDR3 sequence (DNA): TGTGCCAGCAGCCCGGGACAGGGAGGATTTGGCTACACCTTC.

The chain links TRBV11-2 to TRBJ1-5; 11 bases align to TRBD1. Trimming cost V 5 bases and J 9 bases; bases outside gene matches: 9. The CDR3 consists of 15 residues. Germline V gene lookup returns CDR1 SGHAT and CDR2 FQNNGV. The CDR3 bases are TGTGCCAGCAGCCCCGGGACAGGGGGACTCTTGCCCCAGCATTTT. This codes for CASSPGTGGLLPQHF.